These T cell receptor beta chains were read from a single sample in a study of blood T cells in healthy people across ages. TCRdb re-analysed the 5' RACE reads in MiXCR, keeping a single row per CDR3 protein. The table records 850,000 to 1,000,000 distinct CDR3 sequences, about 48% of them present only once. Material for sequencing was blood. These receptors originate from a man aged 25-45 years in good health. Both conserved end residues are part of each CDR3. The D gene is left open where the match is weak. The size entry is marked missing in some rows and otherwise reads once, few, many or a size class.

J	D	size	V	CDR3	DNA
TRBJ2-3	-	few	TRBV7-9	CASSLGDGDPGTDTQYF	TGTGCCAGCAGCTTAGGGGACGGGGACCCGGGCACAGATACGCAGTATTTT
TRBJ2-7	-	few	TRBV7-2	CASSLILEGYEQYF	TGTGCCAGCAGCTTAATACTAGAGGGGTACGAGCAGTACTTC
TRBJ2-7	TRBD2	-	TRBV2	CASSEQRGRSYEQYF	TGTGCCAGCAGTGAGCAGCGGGGACGCTCCTACGAGCAGTACTTC
TRBJ2-7	-	few	TRBV12-3/TRBV12-4	CASTLGPFGEQYF	TGTGCCAGCACCCTAGGCCCATTCGGCGAGCAGTACTTC
TRBJ1-2	TRBD1	few	TRBV20-1	CSAVPRDRIRGYTF	TGCAGTGCCGTTCCACGGGACAGGATCCGTGGCTACACCTTC
TRBJ2-5	-	-	TRBV3-1	CASSLYSGTQYF	TGTGCCAGCAGCCTCTATTCCGGGACCCAGTACTTC
TRBJ2-1	-	-	TRBV20-1	CSATRGSSVLSYEQFF	TGCAGTGCTACACGGGGGTCTAGCGTACTCTCCTACGAGCAGTTCTTC
TRBJ2-6	TRBD1	-	TRBV7-8	CASSLGTGVGANVLTF	TGTGCCAGCAGCTTAGGGACAGGCGTTGGGGCCAACGTCCTGACTTTC
TRBJ2-1	-	-	TRBV7-7	CASSPDISSYNEQFF	TGTGCTAGCAGCCCCGACATTAGCTCCTACAATGAGCAGTTCTTC
TRBJ1-1	-	-	TRBV3-1	CASSWRVGDTEAFF	TGTGCCAGCAGCTGGAGAGTAGGGGACACTGAAGCTTTCTTT
TRBJ1-1	-	few	TRBV20-1	CSARDRQARVTEAFF	TGCAGTGCTAGAGATCGGCAGGCACGAGTCACTGAAGCTTTCTTT
TRBJ2-1	-	few	TRBV4-1	CASSQVPTLSYNEQFF	TGCGCCAGCAGCCAAGTTCCCACCTTATCCTACAATGAGCAGTTCTTC
TRBJ1-5	-	-	TRBV2	CASSAPGQLDQPQHF	TGTGCCAGCAGTGCGCCTGGACAGCTTGATCAGCCCCAGCATTTT
TRBJ2-7	TRBD2	once	TRBV20-1	CSARVLLAGGSYEQYF	TGCAGTGCTAGAGTTCTACTAGCGGGGGGCTCCTACGAGCAGTACTTC
TRBJ2-7	-	many	TRBV28	CASRRQVTSYEQYF	TGTGCCAGCAGAAGACAGGTGACCTCCTACGAGCAGTACTTC
TRBJ2-7	-	-	TRBV28	CASTPGALNEQYF	TGTGCCAGTACCCCAGGGGCCCTCAACGAGCAGTACTTC
TRBJ1-4	-	few	TRBV7-2	CASSYGQGGEKLFF	TGTGCCAGCAGTTACGGGCAGGGTGGCGAAAAACTGTTTTTT
TRBJ2-1	TRBD2	-	TRBV20-1	CSARQSGRGPSYNEQFF	TGCAGTGCTAGACAAAGCGGGAGAGGGCCCTCCTACAATGAGCAGTTCTTC
TRBJ2-7	-	-	TRBV20-1	CSARAPLSSYEQYF	TGCAGTGCTAGAGCTCCCCTAAGCTCCTACGAGCAGTACTTC
TRBJ2-1	-	few	TRBV21-1	CASSLRDRGNSSYNEQFF	TGTGCCAGCAGCCTACGGGACAGGGGGAATAGCTCCTACAATGAGCAGTTCTTC
TRBJ2-3	TRBD2	-	TRBV7-2	CASRIAGGKADTQYF	TGTGCCAGCAGAATAGCGGGGGGGAAGGCAGATACGCAGTATTTT
TRBJ2-1	TRBD1	-	TRBV20-1	CSATGQPFSYNEQFF	TGCAGTGCTACGGGACAGCCCTTCTCCTACAATGAGCAGTTCTTC
TRBJ1-2	TRBD1	-	TRBV15	CATSPPATGLNGYTF	TGTGCCACCAGCCCCCCGGCGACAGGGCTAAATGGCTACACCTTC
TRBJ2-5	-	few	TRBV9	CASSPTAGLQETQYF	TGTGCCAGCAGCCCTACCGCGGGACTTCAAGAGACCCAGTACTTC
TRBJ2-5	-	-	TRBV3-1	CASSHGPRLEETQYF	TGTGCCAGCAGCCACGGACCACGGTTGGAAGAGACCCAGTACTTC
TRBJ2-1	TRBD1	-	TRBV6-4	CARSDATGGYNEQFF	TGTGCCCGCAGTGACGCGACAGGGGGCTACAATGAGCAGTTCTTC
TRBJ2-1	-	-	TRBV5-1	CASSLGWPYNEQFF	TGCGCCAGCAGCTTGGGTTGGCCCTACAATGAGCAGTTCTTC
TRBJ2-3	-	few	TRBV9	CASSVFSGGRTDTQYF	TGTGCCAGCAGCGTTTTTTCCGGGGGAAGGACAGATACGCAGTATTTT
TRBJ2-3	TRBD2	-	TRBV3-1	CASSQEGLAGSTDTQYF	TGTGCCAGCAGCCAAGAGGGTCTAGCGGGGTCCACAGATACGCAGTATTTT
TRBJ2-7	-	few	TRBV4-1	CASSHPRDNEQYF	TGCGCCAGCAGCCACCCCCGGGACAACGAGCAGTACTTC
TRBJ2-3	TRBD1	-	TRBV3-1	CASSQAVRGRTDTQYF	TGTGCCAGCAGCCAAGCCGTCAGGGGGCGCACAGATACGCAGTATTTT
TRBJ2-2	TRBD2	many	TRBV7-2	CASSLRGLGLGELFF	TGTGCCAGCAGCCTAAGGGGACTAGGTCTCGGGGAGCTGTTTTTT
TRBJ2-1	TRBD1	-	TRBV7-8	CASSPSTGGNEQFF	TGTGCCAGCAGCCCGTCCACAGGGGGCAATGAGCAGTTCTTC
TRBJ2-4	-	-	TRBV27	CASSLTGPKNIQYF	TGTGCCAGCAGTTTAACAGGACCCAAAAACATTCAGTACTTC
TRBJ2-2	-	-	TRBV5-1	CASSPTRSGGELFF	TGCGCCAGCAGCCCGACTAGATCGGGCGGGGAGCTGTTTTTT
TRBJ1-6	-	once	TRBV9	CASSVGTGTTQISPLHF	TGTGCCAGCAGCGTAGGGACCGGGACAACTCAAATCTCACCCCTCCACTTT
TRBJ2-2	-	few	TRBV6-4	CASSEDGDTGELFF	TGTGCCAGCAGTGAGGATGGGGACACCGGGGAGCTGTTTTTT
TRBJ2-2	-	-	TRBV7-2	CASSLTGALNTGELFF	TGTGCCAGCAGCTTGACGGGGGCACTGAACACCGGGGAGCTGTTTTTT
TRBJ2-7	TRBD1	few	TRBV7-7	CASSRQGGSYNEQYF	TGTGCTAGCAGCAGACAGGGGGGGTCCTACAATGAGCAGTACTTC
TRBJ1-2	-	-	TRBV29-1	CSAVEGLGDYGYTF	TGCAGCGCTGTCGAAGGGTTGGGAGACTATGGCTACACCTTC
TRBJ2-5	TRBD2	few	TRBV7-9	CASRGTSGSAQYF	TGTGCCAGCAGGGGGACTAGCGGTTCGGCCCAGTACTTC
TRBJ2-6	TRBD2	few	TRBV6-1	CATKSGGSGANVLTF	TGTGCCACCAAATCGGGGGGCTCTGGGGCCAACGTCCTGACTTTC